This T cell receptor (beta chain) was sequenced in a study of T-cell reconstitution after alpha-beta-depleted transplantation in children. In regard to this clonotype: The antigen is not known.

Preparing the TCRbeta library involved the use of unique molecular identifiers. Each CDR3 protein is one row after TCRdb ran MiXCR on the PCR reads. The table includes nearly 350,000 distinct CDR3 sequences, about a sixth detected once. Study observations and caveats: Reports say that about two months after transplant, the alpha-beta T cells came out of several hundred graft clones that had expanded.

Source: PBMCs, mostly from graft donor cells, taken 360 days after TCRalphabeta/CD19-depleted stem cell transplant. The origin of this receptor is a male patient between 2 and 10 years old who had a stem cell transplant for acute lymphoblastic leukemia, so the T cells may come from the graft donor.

For the CDR3, the DNA is TGTGCCAGCAGCCCAAGGGGTTTCGATTCACCCCTCCACTTT. Its protein product is CASSPRGFDSPLHF. The chain is built from TRBV7-9 and TRBJ1-6; weak D call: TRBD1 (5 bases). The germline CDR1 and CDR2 sequences are SEHNR and FQNEAQ (reference sequence). Trimming removed 5 bases from V and 8 bases from J, with 13 bases in between. The CDR3 covers 14 residues.